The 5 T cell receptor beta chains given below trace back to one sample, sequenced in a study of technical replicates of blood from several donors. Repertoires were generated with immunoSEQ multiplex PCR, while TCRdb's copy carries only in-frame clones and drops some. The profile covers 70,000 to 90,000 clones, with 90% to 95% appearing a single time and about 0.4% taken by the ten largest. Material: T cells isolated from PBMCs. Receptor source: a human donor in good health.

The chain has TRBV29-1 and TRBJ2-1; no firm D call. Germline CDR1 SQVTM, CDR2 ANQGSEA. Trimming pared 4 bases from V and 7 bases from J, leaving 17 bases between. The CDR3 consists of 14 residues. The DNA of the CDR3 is TGCAGCGTTGCCCCCAGCGCACCTTGGAATGAGCAGTTCTTC. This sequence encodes CSVAPSAPWNEQFF.

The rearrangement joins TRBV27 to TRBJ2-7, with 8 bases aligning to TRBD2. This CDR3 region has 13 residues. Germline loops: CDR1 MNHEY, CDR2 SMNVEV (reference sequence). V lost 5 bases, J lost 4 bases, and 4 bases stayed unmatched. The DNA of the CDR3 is TGTGCCAGCAGTCCCGGGACTAGATACGAGCAGTACTTC. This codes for CASSPGTRYEQYF.

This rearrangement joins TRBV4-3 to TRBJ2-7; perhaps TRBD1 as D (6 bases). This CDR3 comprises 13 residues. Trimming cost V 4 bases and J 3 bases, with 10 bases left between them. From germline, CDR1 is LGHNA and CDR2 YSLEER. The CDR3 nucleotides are TGCGCCAGCAGCCCGGACAGAAACTACGAGCAGTACTTC. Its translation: CASSPDRNYEQYF.

The CDR3 region is CASRGGEQFF. The CDR3 DNA is TGTGCCAGTAGAGGCGGTGAGCAGTTCTTC. The chain is built from TRBV19 and TRBJ2-1; no clear D gene. The CDR3 is made up of 10 amino acids. V dropped 6 bases and J dropped 9 bases, with 6 bases sitting between them. In germline, CDR1 is LNHDA, CDR2 SQIVND (reference sequence).

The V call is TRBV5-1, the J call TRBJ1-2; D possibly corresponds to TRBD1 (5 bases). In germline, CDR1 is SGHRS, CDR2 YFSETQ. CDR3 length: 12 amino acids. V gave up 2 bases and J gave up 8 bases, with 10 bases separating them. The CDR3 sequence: CASSFAGDGYTF. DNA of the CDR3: TGCGCCAGCAGCTTTGCGGGGGACGGCTACACCTTC.